These T cell receptor beta chains were read from a single sample in a study of T cells in Graves' hyperthyroidism and ophthalmopathy. TCRdb re-called the multiplex PCR reads with MiXCR, one entry per CDR3 protein. This sample yields some 360,000 distinct CDR3 sequences, of which 15% to 20% are seen a single time; 15% to 19% belongs to the top ten. Specimen: blood. The receptors were sampled from a woman aged 40 to 50 with Graves' ophthalmopathy. Each CDR3 is given with its conserved first and last residue. Fields, in order: D gene, V gene, clone size, J gene, CDR3 DNA, CDR3 protein. The D gene is left open where the match is weak. Size tells how often a clone was seen (once, few, many) or the class of an expanded clone, and some rows leave it out.

NA	TRBV5-1	NA	TRBJ2-7	TGCGCCAGCAGAAGTGGTGTCTCCTACGAGCAGTACTTC	CASRSGVSYEQYF
NA	TRBV6-2/TRBV6-3	few	TRBJ2-7	TGTGCCAGCAAGGAGTCAGGGTACGAGCAGTACTTC	CASKESGYEQYF
TRBD1	TRBV29-1	many	TRBJ1-1	TGCAGCGGGTGGGACAGGGCCGGTGAAGCTTTCTTT	CSGWDRAGEAFF
NA	TRBV20-1	once	TRBJ2-2	TGCAGTGCCCGTGATAACACCGGGGAGCTGTTTTTT	CSARDNTGELFF
NA	TRBV15	many	TRBJ2-7	TGTGCCACCAGCAGAGATCATTCAACCTACGAGCAGTACTTC	CATSRDHSTYEQYF
NA	TRBV7-2	many	TRBJ1-2	TGTGCCAGCAGCTCCCGGCTTTATGGCTACACCTTC	CASSSRLYGYTF
TRBD2	TRBV7-2	many	TRBJ2-5	TGTGCCAGCAGCTCCTCCGGGACTAGTGGAGAGACCCAGTACTTC	CASSSSGTSGETQYF
NA	TRBV7-2	many	TRBJ2-5	TGTGCCAGCAGCTTAGAGGGCAGGGTCTCGGAGACCCAGTACTTC	CASSLEGRVSETQYF
NA	TRBV30	many	TRBJ1-2	TGTGCCTGGAGGGGAACTTCAGTGTTCGATGGCTACACCTTC	CAWRGTSVFDGYTF
TRBD1	TRBV27	many	TRBJ2-1	TGTGCCAGCAGTTCCGGGACAGGGTGGAATGAGCAGTTCTTC	CASSSGTGWNEQFF
TRBD2	TRBV7-8	many	TRBJ2-3	TGTGCCAGCAGCCGCACCATCGGGACTACGGATACGCAGTATTTT	CASSRTIGTTDTQYF
NA	TRBV12-3/TRBV12-4	NA	TRBJ1-2	TGTGCCAGCAGTTTACGGGACGGCCGGCCAATCTTC	CASSLRDGRPIF
TRBD1	TRBV4-1	many	TRBJ1-2	TGCGCCAGCAGCCAACCCACCCGGGACAGAGGCGGAGGCTACACCTTC	CASSQPTRDRGGGYTF
TRBD2	TRBV28	many	TRBJ2-7	TGTGCCAGCAGTTACGCTAGCGGAGGAAGCTACGAGCAGTACTTC	CASSYASGGSYEQYF
TRBD1	TRBV11-2	many	TRBJ2-7	TGTGCCAGCAGGGTAACGGGACAGGACTCCTACGAGCAGTACTTC	CASRVTGQDSYEQYF
NA	TRBV28	many	TRBJ1-1	TGTGCCAGCAGTTTCGGGAGTGAAGCTTTCTTT	CASSFGSEAFF
NA	TRBV10-3	many	TRBJ1-2	TGTGCCATCGGGATGGAGGGGAATGGCTACACCTTC	CAIGMEGNGYTF
NA	TRBV11-2	many	TRBJ2-7	TGTGCCAGCAGCCGGGGGTACGGGAGCTACGAGCAGTACTTC	CASSRGYGSYEQYF
TRBD1	TRBV20-1	many	TRBJ2-4	TGCAGTGCCCACCCGACAGGGGAGAGGGCCAAAAACATTCAGTACTTC	CSAHPTGERAKNIQYF
NA	TRBV12-3/TRBV12-4	many	TRBJ2-5	TGTGCCAGCAGTTTAGGTGCCCAGGATCAAGAGACCCAGTACTTC	CASSLGAQDQETQYF
NA	TRBV7-3	many	TRBJ1-2	TGTGCCAGCAGCCTGACCCCTAACTATGGCTACACCTTC	CASSLTPNYGYTF
TRBD1	TRBV6-1	many	TRBJ2-6	TGTGCCAGCAGTAAACAGGGGCTTGATGGGGCCAACGTCCTGACTTTC	CASSKQGLDGANVLTF
TRBD2	TRBV20-1	many	TRBJ2-7	TGCAGTGCTACATCCAGCGGGAGTACAAGATCCGAGCAGTACTTC	CSATSSGSTRSEQYF
TRBD2	TRBV29-1	NA	TRBJ2-2	TGCAGCGTTGAAAGGCCGGGGGGGGGAGCCCTAAACACCGGGGAGCTGTTTTTT	CSVERPGGGALNTGELFF
NA	TRBV30	few	TRBJ1-1	TGTGCCTGGACCGGCGGGGCGACTGAAGCTTTCTTT	CAWTGGATEAFF
NA	TRBV20-1	many	TRBJ2-2	TGCAGTGCTAGAGAACAGGGACAAGGCGGGGAGCTGTTTTTT	CSAREQGQGGELFF
NA	TRBV11-2	many	TRBJ1-1	TGTGCCAGCAGCCTGATAACTGGGGGGGGCACTGAAGCTTTCTTT	CASSLITGGGTEAFF
NA	TRBV12-3/TRBV12-4	many	TRBJ2-7	TGTGCCAGCGGGACTTCGGGCCCGTACGAGCAGTACTTC	CASGTSGPYEQYF
TRBD1	TRBV12-3/TRBV12-4	many	TRBJ2-5	TGTGCCAGCAGTGGGACAGGGTTTGTGGAGACCCAGTACTTC	CASSGTGFVETQYF
NA	TRBV7-9	many	TRBJ2-5	TGTGCCAGCCGGGGCGGCACAGGAAGATTGGAGACCCAGTACTTC	CASRGGTGRLETQYF
TRBD1	TRBV20-1	many	TRBJ2-7	TGCAGTGCGTGGACAGGGGAGGGCCTTCAAACCTACGAGCAGTACTTC	CSAWTGEGLQTYEQYF
TRBD1	TRBV5-1	many	TRBJ2-6	TGCGCCAGCAGCTTTGGACAGGGGCGGTCTGGGGCCAACGTCCTGACTTTC	CASSFGQGRSGANVLTF
TRBD2	TRBV6-1	NA	TRBJ2-5	TGTGCCAGCAGTGAGGGGGGGAGGACCCAGTACTTC	CASSEGGRTQYF
NA	TRBV3-1	NA	TRBJ2-7	TGTGCCAGCAGCCAGTGGAGGGAGTACGAGCAGTACTTC	CASSQWREYEQYF
NA	TRBV4-3	few	TRBJ2-2	TGCGCCAGCAGCCAGACGCTAACCGCCGGGGAGCTGTTTTTT	CASSQTLTAGELFF
TRBD1	TRBV20-1	many	TRBJ1-3	TGCAGTGCTATACAGGGGGCTGTTGGAAACACCATATATTTT	CSAIQGAVGNTIYF
NA	TRBV28	many	TRBJ2-7	TGTGCCAGCAGACCCTACGGGAGTGGCTACGAGCAGTACTTC	CASRPYGSGYEQYF
NA	TRBV11-2	many	TRBJ1-1	TGTGCCAGCAGCTTTTCGGGGTACACTGAAGCTTTCTTT	CASSFSGYTEAFF
TRBD2	TRBV6-5	many	TRBJ2-7	TGTGCCAGCAGTTATGCACTAGCGCCCTACGAGCGGTACTTC	CASSYALAPYERYF
NA	TRBV7-3	many	TRBJ1-1	TGTGCCAGCAGCATCACCGGGGGGAACACTGAAGCTTTCTTT	CASSITGGNTEAFF
NA	TRBV29-1	many	TRBJ2-5	TGCAGCGGGGGCGGCACTAGGGGGGAGACCCAGTACTTC	CSGGGTRGETQYF
TRBD1	TRBV6-5	many	TRBJ1-2	TGTGCCAGCAGTTACCGGACAGGGAATAATCGGGTCAGTGGCTACACCTTC	CASSYRTGNNRVSGYTF
NA	TRBV7-9	NA	TRBJ2-5	TGTGCCAGCAGCTTAGGGCGGTACCAAGGGACCCCGTACTTC	CASSLGRYQGTPYF
NA	TRBV19	many	TRBJ2-2	TGTGCCAGTATGACGGGGCGCTGGACCGGGGAGCTGTTTTTT	CASMTGRWTGELFF
TRBD1	TRBV15	many	TRBJ1-3	TGTGCCACCAGCAGAATTCGGACAGGCGGAAACACCATATATTTT	CATSRIRTGGNTIYF
NA	TRBV12-3/TRBV12-4	NA	TRBJ1-2	TGTGCCAGCAGTTTAGATCGGGTCAGGCGGTACTATGGCTACATCTTC	CASSLDRVRRYYGYIF
NA	TRBV6-1	NA	TRBJ1-5	TGTGCCAGCAGGAGGGCCAGAAATCAGCCCCAGCATTTT	CASRRARNQPQHF
TRBD2	TRBV7-6	NA	TRBJ2-7	TGTGCCAGCAGTTCTACTAGCGGGGGCTCCTACGAGCAGTACTTC	CASSSTSGGSYEQYF